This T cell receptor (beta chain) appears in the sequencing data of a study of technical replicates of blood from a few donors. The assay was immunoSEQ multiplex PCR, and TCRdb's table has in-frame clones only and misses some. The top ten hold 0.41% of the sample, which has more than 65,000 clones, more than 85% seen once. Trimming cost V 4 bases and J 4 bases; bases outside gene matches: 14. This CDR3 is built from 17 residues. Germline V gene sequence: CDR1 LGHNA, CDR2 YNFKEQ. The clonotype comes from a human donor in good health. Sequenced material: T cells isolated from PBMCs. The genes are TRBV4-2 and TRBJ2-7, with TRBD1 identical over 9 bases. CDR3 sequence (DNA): TGTGCCAGCAGCCCGGCCCTGGGGACAGGGACCCCTTACGAGCAGTACTTC. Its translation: CASSPALGTGTPYEQYF.